The 8 T cell receptor beta chains below all came from one sample that was sequenced in a study of blood T cell repertoires in COVID-19. Libraries were prepared by immunoSEQ multiplex PCR; TCRdb keeps only in-frame clonotypes and omits some of them. This repertoire shows about 290,000 clones, around 86% found once; its top ten account for 1.7%. The sample taken for sequencing was PBMCs or T cells enriched from blood (not recorded which). The receptors come from a woman aged 40 to 49 who had recovered from COVID-19.

The gene calls are TRBV10-3 and TRBJ1-1; TRBD1 agrees at 7 bases. Germline V lookup: CDR1 ENHRY, CDR2 SYGVKD. With 7 bases clipped from V and 6 bases from J, the junction kept 14 bases outside the gene matches. The CDR3 is 15 amino acids. The CDR3 nucleotides read TGTGCCATCAAGTCACAGGGGAATGGGCTGGCTGAAGCTTTCTTT. It specifies CAIKSQGNGLAEAFF.

This rearrangement joins TRBV7-9 to TRBJ1-3; D may be TRBD1 (6 bases). CDR1 is SEHNR and CDR2 is FQNEAQ in the germline V gene (reference sequence). V was pared by 5 bases and J by 2 bases, with 19 bases between. The CDR3 is 17 residues long. CDR3 coding DNA: TGTGCCAGCAGCCAACACCGACAGGCTTCAACTGGAAACACCATATATTTT. Its protein product is CASSQHRQASTGNTIYF.

The chain joins TRBV11-2 to TRBJ1-1, with a possible D match to TRBD1 (5 bases). Germline V gene sequence: CDR1 SGHAT, CDR2 FQNNGV. V lost 4 bases and J lost 0, with 9 bases in between. The CDR3 loop spans 14 amino acids. The chain's CDR3 is CASSSTTVNTEAFF. The CDR3 DNA reads as TGTGCCAGCAGCTCAACGACAGTGAACACTGAAGCTTTCTTT.

The chain uses TRBV5-1 and TRBJ1-4, with D possibly matching TRBD1 (6 bases). Trimming stripped 0 bases from V and 6 bases from J, with 15 bases between. Per germline, CDR1 SGHRS and CDR2 YFSETQ. CDR3 length: 16 residues. The CDR3 nucleotides read TGCGCCAGCAGCTTGGGGGAGACAGGAGACTATGAAAAACTGTTTTTT. The encoded protein is CASSLGETGDYEKLFF.

This clone was detected only a few times. V and J are TRBV2 and TRBJ1-5; the D gene is possibly TRBD1 (5 bases). Germline CDR1 is SNHLY and CDR2 is FYNNEI. Trimming removed 6 bases from V and 4 bases from J, with 13 bases in between. The CDR3 sequence is 14 residues long. DNA of the CDR3: TGTGCCAGCAGGTCACAGGCGGCTAATCAGCCCCAGCATTTT. It is translated as CASRSQAANQPQHF.

The V call is TRBV11-3, the J call TRBJ2-2; 7 bases align to TRBD2. V gave up 3 bases and J gave up 0 bases; unmatched junction bases: 7. Looked up from germline, CDR1 is SGHNT and CDR2 is YENEEA. The CDR3 is made up of 17 amino acids. The CDR3 is CASSFTGTTSNTGELFF. CDR3 sequence (DNA): TGTGCCAGCAGCTTTACCGGGACTACCTCGAACACCGGGGAGCTGTTTTTT.

The genes are TRBV30 and TRBJ2-2; TRBD1 agrees at 7 bases. CDR1 is GTSNPN and CDR2 is SVGIG in the germline V gene (reference sequence). Trimming cost V 5 bases and J 6 bases; bases outside gene matches: 6. The CDR3 length is 13 residues. The CDR3 loop is CAWDRAFPGELFF. The CDR3 nucleotides are TGTGCCTGGGACAGGGCGTTTCCCGGGGAGCTGTTTTTT.

The chain combines TRBV6-1 with TRBJ1-5; a weak D match, TRBD1 (5 bases). Trimming left V 3 bases short and J 15 bases short, with 12 bases between. The CDR3 runs to 11 residues. Germline V gene lookup returns CDR1 MNHNS and CDR2 SASEGT. CDR3 coding DNA: TGTGCCAGCAGTGACAGGGCCAATCCGCATTTT. Residues: CASSDRANPHF.